This T cell receptor beta chain appears in the sequencing data of a study of blood T cells in healthy people across ages. Findings and caveats of the study: There was no known CMV status for donors, so expanded clonotype changes were possibly confounded.

Trimming pared 5 bases from V and 6 bases from J, leaving 15 bases between. CDR3 length: 14 residues. In regard to this clonotype: The antigen is unknown.

It was with a sample-barcoded 5' primer and a J-beta primer mix that a second PCR of about 6 to 12 cycles was run. TCRdb fed the 5' RACE reads into MiXCR, producing one record per CDR3 protein. The sample lists about 1.1 million distinct CDR3 sequences, more than 30% occurring once. This receptor was taken from a man aged 18 to 30 in good health. The specimen sequenced was blood. This chain links TRBV12-3 or TRBV12-4 with TRBJ2-3; D gene unclear. The CDR3, as DNA: TGTGCCAGCAGTCGAGTAGAAAAGGCGGATACGCAGTATTTT. It yields the protein CASSRVEKADTQYF.